This TCR beta chain was profiled in a study of blood T cell repertoires in COVID-19. On the study more broadly: Both acute and convalescent COVID-19 samples were obtained from the United States, Italy and Spain. T cells, B-cell-depleted T cells, or PBMCs supplied cDNA or gDNA.

Those enrolled in Seattle joined during active infection and were followed longitudinally afterward. This CDR3 spans 12 amino acids. Germline V gene data show CDR1 as LNHDA and CDR2 as SQIVND (reference sequence). With V trimmed by 6 bases and J by 5 bases, 3 bases remained unmatched. Produced via immunoSEQ multiplex PCR; TCRdb's table is partial and in-frame only. This table has about 50,000 clones, approximately 80% appearing once. The sequencing sample was made of peripheral blood. The sequence was collected from a woman older than 75 with COVID-19, enrolled during active disease. The rearrangement links TRBV19 to TRBJ2-5; TRBD1 matches at 7 bases. In DNA, the CDR3 is TGTGCCAGTAGGGGGACAGTGGAGACCCAGTACTTC. This encodes CASRGTVETQYF.